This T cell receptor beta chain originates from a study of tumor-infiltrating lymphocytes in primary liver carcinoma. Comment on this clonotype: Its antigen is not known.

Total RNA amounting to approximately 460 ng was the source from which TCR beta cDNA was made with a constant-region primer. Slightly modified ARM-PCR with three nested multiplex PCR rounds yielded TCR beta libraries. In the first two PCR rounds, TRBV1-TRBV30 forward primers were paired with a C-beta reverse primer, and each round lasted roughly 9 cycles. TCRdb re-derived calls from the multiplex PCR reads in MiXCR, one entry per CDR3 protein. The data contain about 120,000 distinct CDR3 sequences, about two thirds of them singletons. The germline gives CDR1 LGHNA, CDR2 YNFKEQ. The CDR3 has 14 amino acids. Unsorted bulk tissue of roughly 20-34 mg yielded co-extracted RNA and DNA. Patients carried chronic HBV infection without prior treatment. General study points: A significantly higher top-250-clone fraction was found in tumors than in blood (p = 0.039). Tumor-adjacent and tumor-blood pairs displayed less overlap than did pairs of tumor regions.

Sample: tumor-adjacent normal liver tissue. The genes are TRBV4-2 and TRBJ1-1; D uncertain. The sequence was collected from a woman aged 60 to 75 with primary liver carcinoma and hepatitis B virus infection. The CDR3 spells CANSRTRDNTEAFF. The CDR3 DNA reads TGTGCAAACAGTCGTACACGGGATAACACTGAAGCTTTCTTT.